The clone carrying this T cell receptor (beta chain) was recorded a few times. Its matching antigen is unknown. This entry belongs to a study of identical twins. Findings of the study overall: Clonotypes of the beta chain that were abundant in cord blood carried fewer insertions (memory repertoires showed none).

V was pared by 6 bases and J by 0 bases, with 19 bases of the junction left unmatched. The CDR3 is made up of 20 amino acids. Each CDR3 protein gets one entry after TCRdb re-called the 5' RACE reads with MiXCR. The table includes some 190,000 distinct CDR3 sequences, about a sixth detected once. The same sample was also studied in work on T cells expressing NK-cell markers. In that study: Sorted CD3+CD56+NKG2C+, CD3+CD56+NKG2C- and CD3+CD56-NKG2C+ T-cell subsets were beta-chain profiled. In a group of 5 to 7 donors, dominant NKG2C+ clonotypes represented 1.0-7.0% of CD8+ T cells.

The V and J genes are TRBV12-3 or TRBV12-4 and TRBJ2-1, with 8 bases matching TRBD2. This TCR came from a woman between 18 and 29 years old in good health. Sequenced material: CD8+ T cells sorted from blood. The CDR3 region is CASSLPELAGPTSSYNEQFF. In nucleotides, the CDR3 is TGTGCCAGCAGCCTACCCGAGCTAGCGGGTCCTACTAGCTCCTACAATGAGCAGTTCTTC.